The present T cell receptor beta chain was sequenced within a study of OX40 agonist ivuxolimab in advanced cancers. The overall study: Patients in dose escalation had liver, melanoma, kidney or head and neck cancers. Participants could have had prior anti-PD-1, anti-PD-L1 or anti-CTLA-4 therapy, and roughly 39% had some.

Whole-study findings and limits: CD4+ T cells averaged fewer expanded clones than CD8+ T cells.

Trimming took off 5 bases at V and 3 bases at J, with 16 bases between the two ends. The CDR3 extends over 15 amino acids. Germline CDR1 is SGHVS and CDR2 is FQNEAQ. Note on this clone: Its antigen is undetermined.

Data came from immunoSEQ multiplex PCR; TCRdb stores just in-frame clones and leaves some out. Counted here are some 65,000 clones, nearly 90% occurring once; the ten biggest clones make up approximately 12%. Specimen: CD4+ or CD8+ T cells sorted from blood, collected in a trial of the OX40 agonist ivuxolimab. The source of this sequence is an adult with an advanced solid tumor such as melanoma, head and neck, liver or kidney cancer. The gene calls are TRBV7-8 and TRBJ1-1; D is undetermined. CDR3 amino acids: CASSPNGGVDTEAFF. Here the CDR3 DNA reads TGTGCCAGCAGCCCAAACGGTGGAGTGGACACTGAAGCTTTCTTT.